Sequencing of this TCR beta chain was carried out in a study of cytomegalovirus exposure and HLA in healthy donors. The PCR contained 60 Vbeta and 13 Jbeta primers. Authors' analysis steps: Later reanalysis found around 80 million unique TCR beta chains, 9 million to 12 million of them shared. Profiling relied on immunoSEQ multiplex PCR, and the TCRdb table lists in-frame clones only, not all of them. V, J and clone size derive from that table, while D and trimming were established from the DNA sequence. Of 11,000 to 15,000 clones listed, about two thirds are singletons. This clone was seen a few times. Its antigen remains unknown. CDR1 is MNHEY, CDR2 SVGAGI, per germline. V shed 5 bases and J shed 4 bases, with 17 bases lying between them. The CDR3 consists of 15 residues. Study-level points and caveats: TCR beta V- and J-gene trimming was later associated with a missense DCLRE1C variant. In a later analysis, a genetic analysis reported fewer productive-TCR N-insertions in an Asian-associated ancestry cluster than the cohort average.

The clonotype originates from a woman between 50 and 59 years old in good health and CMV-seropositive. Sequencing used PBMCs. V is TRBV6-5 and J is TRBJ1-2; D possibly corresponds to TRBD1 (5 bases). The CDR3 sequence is CASSPLPGVTYGYTF. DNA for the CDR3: TGTGCCAGCAGTCCATTGCCGGGGGTAACCTATGGCTACACCTTC.